This T cell receptor (beta chain) was observed in a study of beta chain features in type 1 diabetes. Study-level findings and limits: Researchers report that Type 1 diabetes patients had moderately but significantly shorter TCRB CDR3s across all four CD4+ subsets. Within the patient group, naive, central memory and Treg TCRB repertoires appeared more similar to each other than within healthy donors.

Comments on this clone: The antigen remains undetermined.

Every bit of the isolated RNA underwent reverse transcription, so sequencing read expressed TCRB transcripts. Produced via immunoSEQ multiplex PCR; TCRdb's table is partial and in-frame only. The data contain approximately 30,000 clones, 65% of them singletons. Staining for CD45RO/CCR7/CD25/CD127/CD95/CD27 allowed sorting of CD4+ naive, central memory, regulatory and stem cell-like memory cells. Trimming stripped 0 bases from V and 6 bases from J, with 6 bases between. In germline, CDR1 is LNHDA, CDR2 SQIVND (reference sequence). The CDR3 has 13 residues. This chain uses TRBV19 with TRBJ2-1; D call uncertain. What was sequenced was Tregs from blood. This TCR was sampled from a woman in her thirties with type 1 diabetes. The CDR3 is CASSIETGNEQFF. The CDR3, as DNA: TGTGCCAGTAGTATAGAGACTGGCAATGAGCAGTTCTTC. The full variable domain, with the rest looked up from reference TRBV19 and TRBJ2-1, is DGGITQSPKYLFRKEGQNVTLSCEQNLNHDAMYWYRQDPGQGLRLIYYSQIVNDFQKGDIAEGYSVSREKKESFPLTVTSAQKNPTAFYLCASSIETGNEQFFGPGTRLTVL.